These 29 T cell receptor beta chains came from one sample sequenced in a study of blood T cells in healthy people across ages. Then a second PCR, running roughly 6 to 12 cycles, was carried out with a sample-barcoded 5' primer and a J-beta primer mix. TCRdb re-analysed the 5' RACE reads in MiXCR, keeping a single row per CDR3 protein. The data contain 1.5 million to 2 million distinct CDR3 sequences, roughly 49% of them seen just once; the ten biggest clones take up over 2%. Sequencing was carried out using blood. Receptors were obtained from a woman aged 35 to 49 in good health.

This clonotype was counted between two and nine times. Here the CDR3 reads CASSGGLAEYNEQFF. CDR3 DNA sequence: TGTGCCAGCAGCGGCGGACTAGCGGAGTACAATGAGCAGTTCTTC. The chain recombines TRBV9 with TRBJ2-1; the match to TRBD2 covers 10 bases. J gave up 4 bases and V 3 bases, and 4 bases lay outside the gene matches. Germline CDR1 SGDLS, CDR2 YYNGEE. The CDR3 has 15 residues.

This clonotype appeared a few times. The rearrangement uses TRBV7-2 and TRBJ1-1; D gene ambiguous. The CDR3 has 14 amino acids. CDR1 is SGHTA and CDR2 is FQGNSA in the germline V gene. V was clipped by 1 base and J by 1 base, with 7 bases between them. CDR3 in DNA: TGTGCCAGCAGCTTAGTAGAAGGGAACACTGAAGCTTTCTTT. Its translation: CASSLVEGNTEAFF. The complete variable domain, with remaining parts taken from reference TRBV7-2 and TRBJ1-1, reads GAGVSQSPSNKVTEKGKDVELRCDPISGHTALYWYRQSLGQGLEFLIYFQGNSAPDKSGLPSDRFSAERTGGSVSTLTIQRTQQEDSAVYLCASSLVEGNTEAFFGQGTRLTVV.

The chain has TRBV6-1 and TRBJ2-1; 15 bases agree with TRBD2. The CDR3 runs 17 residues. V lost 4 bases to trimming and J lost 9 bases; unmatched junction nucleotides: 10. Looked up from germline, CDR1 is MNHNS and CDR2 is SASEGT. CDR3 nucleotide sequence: TGTGCCAGCAGTGGGCGGACGGGACTAGCGGGGGGAGGTGAGCAGTTCTTC. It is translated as CASSGRTGLAGGGEQFF.

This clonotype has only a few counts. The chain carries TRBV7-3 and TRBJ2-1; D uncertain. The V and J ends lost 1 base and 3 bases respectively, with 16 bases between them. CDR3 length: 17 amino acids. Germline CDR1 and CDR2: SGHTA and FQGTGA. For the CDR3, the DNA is TGTGCCAGCAGCTTAAAAAGCCCTGGGTCGGGCTACAATGAGCAGTTCTTC. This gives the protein CASSLKSPGSGYNEQFF.

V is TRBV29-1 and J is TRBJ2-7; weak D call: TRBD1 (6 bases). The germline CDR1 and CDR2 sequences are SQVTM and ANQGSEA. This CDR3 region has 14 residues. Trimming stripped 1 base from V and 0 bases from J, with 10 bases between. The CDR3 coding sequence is TGCAGCGTTGAAGCGACAGGCAGCTCCTACGAGCAGTACTTC. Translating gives CSVEATGSSYEQYF.

The CDR3 DNA reads as TGTGCCAGCAGCAAGTGGGTGCCGGATACGCAGTATTTT. Its protein is CASSKWVPDTQYF. The chain recombines TRBV21-1 with TRBJ2-3. TRBV21-1 is assigned pseudogene status. This CDR3 has 13 residues.

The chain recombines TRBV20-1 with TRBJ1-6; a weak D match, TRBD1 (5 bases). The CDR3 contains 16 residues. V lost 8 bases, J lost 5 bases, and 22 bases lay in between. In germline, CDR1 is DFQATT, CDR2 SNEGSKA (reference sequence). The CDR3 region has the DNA TGCAGTCCGAATGGGGGGTGTAAACCCCATAATTCACCCCTCCACTTT. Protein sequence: CSPNGGCKPHNSPLHF.

The CDR3 spells CASSVGLDTEAFF. As DNA, the CDR3 is TGTGCCAGCAGCGTAGGTTTGGACACTGAAGCTTTCTTT. The chain uses TRBV7-9 and TRBJ1-1; D remains unclear. V lost 5 bases to trimming and J lost 3 bases, with 10 bases between them. Germline CDR1 reads SEHNR; CDR2 reads FQNEAQ (reference sequence). The CDR3 has 13 amino acids.

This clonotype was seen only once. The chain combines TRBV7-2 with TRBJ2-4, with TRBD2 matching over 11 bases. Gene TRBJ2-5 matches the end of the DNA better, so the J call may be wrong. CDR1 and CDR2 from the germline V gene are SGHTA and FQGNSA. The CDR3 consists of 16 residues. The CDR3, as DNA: TGTGCCAGCAGCTTAGGACTAGCGGGATGGGAAGAGACCCAGTACTTC. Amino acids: CASSLGLAGWEETQYF.

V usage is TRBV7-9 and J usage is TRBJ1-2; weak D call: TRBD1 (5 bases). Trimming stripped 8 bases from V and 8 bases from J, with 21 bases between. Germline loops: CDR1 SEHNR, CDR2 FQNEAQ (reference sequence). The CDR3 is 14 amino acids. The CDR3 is CASAPPQGARGYTF. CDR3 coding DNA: TGTGCCAGCGCCCCCCCCCAAGGGGCGCGAGGCTACACCTTC.

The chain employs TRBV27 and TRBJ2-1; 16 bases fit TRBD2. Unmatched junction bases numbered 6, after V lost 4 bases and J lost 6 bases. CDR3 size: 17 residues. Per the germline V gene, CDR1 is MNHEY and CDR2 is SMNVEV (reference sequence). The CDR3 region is CASSSGTSGGAGNEQFF. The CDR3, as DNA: TGTGCCAGCAGTTCAGGGACTAGCGGGGGGGCCGGCAATGAGCAGTTCTTC.

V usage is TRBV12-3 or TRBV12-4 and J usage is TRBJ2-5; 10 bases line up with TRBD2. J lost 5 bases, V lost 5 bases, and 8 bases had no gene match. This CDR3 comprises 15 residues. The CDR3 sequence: CASSPWERGGETQYF. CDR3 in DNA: TGTGCCAGCAGTCCTTGGGAGCGGGGGGGGGAGACCCAGTACTTC.

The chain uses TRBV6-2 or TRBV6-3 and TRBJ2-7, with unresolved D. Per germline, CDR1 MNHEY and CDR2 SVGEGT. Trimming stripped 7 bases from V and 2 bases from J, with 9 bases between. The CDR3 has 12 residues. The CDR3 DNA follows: TGTGCCAGCAAAAAGGGCCCCTACGAGCAGTACTTC. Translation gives CASKKGPYEQYF.

The CDR3 is CASSVVPGSGDGYTF. The CDR3 DNA sequence: TGTGCCAGCAGCGTAGTACCAGGGTCGGGTGATGGCTACACCTTC. The chain couples TRBV9 to TRBJ1-2, with D possibly TRBD1 on 5 matching bases. Per the germline V gene, CDR1 is SGDLS and CDR2 is YYNGEE. The CDR3 is made up of 15 amino acids. V was clipped by 0 bases and J by 6 bases, with 15 bases between them.

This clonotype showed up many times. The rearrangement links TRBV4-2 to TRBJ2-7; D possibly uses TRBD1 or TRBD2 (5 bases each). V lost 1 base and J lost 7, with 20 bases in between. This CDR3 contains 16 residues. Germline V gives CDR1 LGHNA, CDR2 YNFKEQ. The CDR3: CASSQGPGPSLREQYF. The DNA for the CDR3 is TGTGCCAGCAGCCAAGGCCCGGGGCCCTCCCTTCGGGAGCAGTACTTC.

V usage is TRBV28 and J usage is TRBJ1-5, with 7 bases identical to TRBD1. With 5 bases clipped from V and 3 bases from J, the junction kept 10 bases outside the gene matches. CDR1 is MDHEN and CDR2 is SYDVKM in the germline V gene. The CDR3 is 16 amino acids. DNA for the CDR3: TGTGCCAGCAGTCCCTCAATACAGGGGCCCAATCAGCCCCAGCATTTT. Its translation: CASSPSIQGPNQPQHF.

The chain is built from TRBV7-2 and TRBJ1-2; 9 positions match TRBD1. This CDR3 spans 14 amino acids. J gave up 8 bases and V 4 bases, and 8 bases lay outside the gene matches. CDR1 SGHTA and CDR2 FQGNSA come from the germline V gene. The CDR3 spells CASSSDRGQGGYTF. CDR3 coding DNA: TGTGCCAGCAGCTCGGACAGGGGCCAGGGAGGCTACACCTTC.

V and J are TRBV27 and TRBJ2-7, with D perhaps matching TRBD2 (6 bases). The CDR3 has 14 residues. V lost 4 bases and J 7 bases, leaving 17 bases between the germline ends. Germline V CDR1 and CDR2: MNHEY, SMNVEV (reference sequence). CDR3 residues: CASSYNGGNNEQYF. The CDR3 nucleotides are TGTGCCAGCAGTTATAACGGGGGAAACAATGAGCAGTACTTC.

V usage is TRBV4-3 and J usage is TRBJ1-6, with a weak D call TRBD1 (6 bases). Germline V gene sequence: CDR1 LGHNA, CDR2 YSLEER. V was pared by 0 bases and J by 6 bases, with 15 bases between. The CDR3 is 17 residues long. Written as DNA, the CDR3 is TGCGCCAGCAGCCAAGATATGGGAGGACAGCTTAATTCACCCCTCCACTTT. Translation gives CASSQDMGGQLNSPLHF.

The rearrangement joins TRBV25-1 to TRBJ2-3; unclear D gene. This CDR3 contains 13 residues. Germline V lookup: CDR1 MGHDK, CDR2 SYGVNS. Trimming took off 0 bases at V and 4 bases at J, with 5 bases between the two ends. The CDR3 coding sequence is TGTGCCAGCAGTGAATATATGGCAGATACGCAGTATTTT. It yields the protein CASSEYMADTQYF.

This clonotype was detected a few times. The CDR3 spells CASSLRSGGPTDTQYF. As DNA, the CDR3 is TGTGCCAGCAGCTTACGATCAGGGGGCCCGACAGATACGCAGTATTTT. This sequence joins TRBV7-9 and TRBJ2-3; 8 bases line up with TRBD1. The length of the CDR3 is 16 residues. V gave up 2 bases and J gave up 3 bases; unmatched junction bases: 7. Germline-derived CDR1 and CDR2 are SEHNR and FQNEAQ (reference sequence).

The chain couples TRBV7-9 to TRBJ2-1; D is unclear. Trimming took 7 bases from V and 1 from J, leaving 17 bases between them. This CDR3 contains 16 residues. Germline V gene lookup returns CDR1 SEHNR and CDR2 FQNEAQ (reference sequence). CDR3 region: CASTAPAQPSYNEQFF. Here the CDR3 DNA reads TGTGCCAGCACCGCCCCCGCGCAGCCGTCCTACAATGAGCAGTTCTTC.

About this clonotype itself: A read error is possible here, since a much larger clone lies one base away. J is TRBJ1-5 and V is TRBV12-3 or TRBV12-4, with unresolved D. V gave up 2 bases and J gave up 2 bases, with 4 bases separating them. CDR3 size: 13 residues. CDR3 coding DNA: TGTGCCAGCAGTTTATATGGCAATCAGCCCCAGCATTTT. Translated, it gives CASSLYGNQPQHF.

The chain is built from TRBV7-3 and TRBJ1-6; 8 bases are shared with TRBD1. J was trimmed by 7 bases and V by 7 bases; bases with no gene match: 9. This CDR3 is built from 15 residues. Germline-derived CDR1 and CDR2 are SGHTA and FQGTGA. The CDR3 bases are TGTGCCAGCACCGCCACAGGGGGATACAATTCACCCCTCCACTTT. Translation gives CASTATGGYNSPLHF.

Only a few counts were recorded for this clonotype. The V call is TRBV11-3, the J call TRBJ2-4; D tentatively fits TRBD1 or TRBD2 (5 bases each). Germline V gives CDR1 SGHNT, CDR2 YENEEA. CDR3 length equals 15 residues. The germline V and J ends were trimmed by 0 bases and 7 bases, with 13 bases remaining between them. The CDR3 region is CASSLDRGRSNIQYF. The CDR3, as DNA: TGTGCCAGCAGCTTAGATCGGGGCCGAAGTAACATTCAGTACTTC. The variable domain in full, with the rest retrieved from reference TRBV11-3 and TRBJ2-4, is EAGVVQSPRYKIIEKKQPVAFWCNPISGHNTLYWYLQNLGQGPELLIRYENEEAVDDSQLPKDRFSAERLKGVDSTLKIQPAELGDSAVYLCASSLDRGRSNIQYFGAGTRLSVL.

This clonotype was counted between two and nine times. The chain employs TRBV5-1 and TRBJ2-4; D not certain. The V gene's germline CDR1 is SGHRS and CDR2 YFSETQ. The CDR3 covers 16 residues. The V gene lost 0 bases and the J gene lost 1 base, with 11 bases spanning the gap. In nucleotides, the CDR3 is TGCGCCAGCAGCTTGGGCCTTTTGGACGCCAAAAACATTCAGTACTTC. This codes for CASSLGLLDAKNIQYF. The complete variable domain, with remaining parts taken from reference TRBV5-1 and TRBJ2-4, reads KAGVTQTPRYLIKTRGQQVTLSCSPISGHRSVSWYQQTPGQGLQFLFEYFSETQRNKGNFPGRFSGRQFSNSRSEMNVSTLELGDSALYLCASSLGLLDAKNIQYFGAGTRLSVL.

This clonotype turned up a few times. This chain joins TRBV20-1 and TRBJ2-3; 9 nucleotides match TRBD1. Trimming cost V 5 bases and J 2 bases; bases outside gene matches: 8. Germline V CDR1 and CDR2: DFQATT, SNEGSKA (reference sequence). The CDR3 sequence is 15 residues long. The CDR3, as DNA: TGCAGTGCTTTGAAAGGGACAGGGCACACAGATACGCAGTATTTT. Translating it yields CSALKGTGHTDTQYF.

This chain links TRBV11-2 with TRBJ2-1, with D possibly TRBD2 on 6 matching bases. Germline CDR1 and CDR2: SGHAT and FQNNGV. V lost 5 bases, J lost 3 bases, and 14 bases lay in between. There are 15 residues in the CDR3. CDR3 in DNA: TGTGCCAGCAGCCACGGCCTAGCGAACTACAATGAGCAGTTCTTC. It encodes CASSHGLANYNEQFF. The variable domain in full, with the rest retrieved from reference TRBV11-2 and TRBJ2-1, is EAGVAQSPRYKIIEKRQSVAFWCNPISGHATLYWYQQILGQGPKLLIQFQNNGVVDDSQLPKDRFSAERLKGVDSTLKIQPAKLEDSAVYLCASSHGLANYNEQFFGPGTRLTVL.

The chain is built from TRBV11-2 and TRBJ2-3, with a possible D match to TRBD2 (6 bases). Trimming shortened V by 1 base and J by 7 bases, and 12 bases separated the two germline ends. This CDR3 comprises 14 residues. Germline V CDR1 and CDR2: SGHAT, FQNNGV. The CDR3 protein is CASSLGEELHTQYF. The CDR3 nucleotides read TGTGCCAGCAGCTTAGGGGAGGAATTACATACGCAGTATTTT.